These 10 T cell receptor beta chains came from one sample sequenced in a study of glioma-infiltrating T cells. The iRepertoire nested amplicon-rescue multiplex PCR amplified TCR alpha and beta CDR3s from RNA. Using its own MiXCR run on the multiplex PCR reads, TCRdb lists one record per CDR3 protein. The sample records tens of thousands of distinct CDR3 sequences, approximately 40% being singletons. Sequences were obtained from glioma tissue, nonneoplastic brain tissue, or PBMCs (not recorded which). All receptors derive from a human donor with low-grade glioma or glioblastoma, undergoing nonglioma brain surgery, or in good health (not recorded which).

The chain recombines TRBV20-1 with TRBJ2-3, with 10 bases aligning to TRBD2. V gave up 3 bases and J gave up 2 bases; unmatched junction bases: 8. Germline CDR1 DFQATT, CDR2 SNEGSKA (reference sequence). The CDR3 spans 16 residues. The CDR3: CSARGLAGAPTDTQYF. The CDR3 DNA reads as TGCAGTGCTAGGGGCCTAGCGGGAGCACCCACAGATACGCAGTATTTT.

In the case of this clonotype: This CDR3 fails to terminate in the conserved phenylalanine or tryptophan, so it likely reflects a read error. The chain links TRBV7-2 to TRBJ2-1, with 9 bases aligning to TRBD2. CDR3 length equals 16 residues. The V gene's germline CDR1 is SGHTA and CDR2 FQGNSA. The V and J ends lost 4 bases and 2 bases, in that order; junction bases with no gene match: 6. CDR3 protein: CASSSRASGTYNEQFL. CDR3 sequence (DNA): TGTGCCAGCAGCTCAAGGGCTAGCGGGACCTACAATGAGCAGTTCCTC.

Ten or more counts support this clonotype. The chain couples TRBV11-2 to TRBJ2-7; either TRBD1 or TRBD2 may fit D (5 bases each). The CDR3 sequence is 18 residues long. Trimming stripped 1 base from V and 0 bases from J, with 19 bases between. Germline-derived CDR1 and CDR2 are SGHAT and FQNNGV. The CDR3 nucleotides are TGTGCCAGCAGCTTAGGTTCCCCAGCGGTGGGGACCTCCTACGAGCAGTACTTC. Translation gives CASSLGSPAVGTSYEQYF.

This clonotype has a count of ten or more. This rearrangement joins TRBV10-2 to TRBJ2-5; D is possibly TRBD2 (5 bases). V lost 10 bases to trimming and J lost 2 bases, with 14 bases between them. The CDR3 length is 13 residues. In germline, CDR1 is WSHSY, CDR2 SAAADI. The CDR3 sequence is CATRGWQQETQYF. For the CDR3, the DNA is TGCGCCACCCGAGGGTGGCAGCAAGAGACCCAGTACTTC.

Concerning this clonotype: Possible read error: a much larger clone is one base away. This CDR3 fails to terminate in the conserved phenylalanine or tryptophan, so it likely reflects a read error. The V and J genes are TRBV3-1 and TRBJ2-1; 7 bases align to TRBD2. Germline CDR1 LGHDT, CDR2 YNNKEL (reference sequence). The CDR3 totals 15 residues. The CDR3 protein is CASSQFAGDVNDQFY. The CDR3 DNA follows: TGTGCCAGCAGCCAGTTCGCGGGGGACGTAAATGATCAGTTCTAC.

CDR3 sequence (DNA): TGTGTTAGTAGTGTGATGACAGGGGGCACTGAAGCTTTCTTT. Translating it yields CVSSVMTGGTEAFF. The V gene is TRBV19, the J gene TRBJ1-1, with 9 bases lining up with TRBD1. The length of the CDR3 is 14 residues. From germline, CDR1 is LNHDA and CDR2 SQIVND (reference sequence). The variable domain in full, completed from reference TRBV19 and TRBJ1-1, reads DGGITQSPKYLFRKEGQNVTLSCEQNLNHDAMYWYRQDPGQGLRLIYYSQIVNDFQKGDIAEGYSVSREKKESFPLTVTSAQKNPTAFYLCVSSVMTGGTEAFFGQGTRLTVV.

As for this clonotype: Since a much larger clone is just one base distant, this may be a read error. The gene calls are TRBV12-3 or TRBV12-4 and TRBJ2-1; D gene unclear. Trimming cost V 7 bases and J 5 bases, with 6 bases left between them. The CDR3 totals 11 residues. CDR3 residues: CASIFDNEQFF. The CDR3 DNA is TGTGCCAGCATTTTCGACAATGAGCAGTTCTTC.

As to this clonotype: A read error may explain this, as a much larger clone is one base away. This chain's CDR3 is CSATEGTDTQYF. CDR3 DNA: TGCAGCGCTACAGAAGGCACAGATACGCAGTATTTT. The chain carries TRBV29-1 and TRBJ2-3; no clear D. CDR1 and CDR2 from the germline V gene are SQVTM and ANQGSEA. V gave up 7 bases and J gave up 1 base, with 9 bases separating them. The CDR3 extends over 12 amino acids.

This chain connects TRBV28 to TRBJ1-2; 7 bases match TRBD1. The CDR3 has 15 residues. CDR1 and CDR2 (germline): MDHEN, SYDVKM. V was clipped by 6 bases and J by 3 bases; unmatched bases: 10. Written as DNA, the CDR3 is TGTGCCAGCAGCCATCATCGGACAGGCGACTATGGCTACACCTTC. It encodes CASSHHRTGDYGYTF.

Worth noting for this clonotype: Since a much larger clone is just one base distant, this may be a read error. The V gene is TRBV6-2 or TRBV6-3, the J gene TRBJ2-1, with D tentatively TRBD1 (6 bases). The assigned J gene may be wrong: the sequence end matches TRBJ2-5 better. Germline-derived CDR1 and CDR2 are MNHEY and SVGEGT. The CDR3 consists of 14 residues. CDR3 sequence reads: CASRAGQSQETQYF. Written as DNA, the CDR3 is TGTGCCAGCAGGGCAGGACAGAGCCAAGAGACCCAGTACTTC.